The following is a T cell receptor beta chain sequence with its context. No antigen is known for it. The V gene's germline CDR1 is MNHNS and CDR2 SASEGT. Trimming took 4 bases from V and 0 from J, leaving 13 bases between them. The CDR3 runs to 16 residues. The data are from a study of T cell responses to AZD1222 COVID-19 vaccine. Looking at the study overall: It was second doses at about 4 or about 12 weeks that were pooled. Study results and limitations: Spike as a whole was targeted by vaccine-associated CD4 TCRs, dominant at 160-218 and 743-854.

Clones were read by immunoSEQ multiplex PCR, and TCRdb kept only the in-frame ones, dropping some. The table lists fewer than 200,000 clones, about 86% of them singletons. This receptor was taken from an adult in good health. This chain joins TRBV6-1 and TRBJ2-4; D remains unclear. Material: peripheral blood, obtained on day 0 of AZD1222 vaccination. CDR3 bases: TGTGCCAGCAGTGCCGACACTTGGTTAGCCAAAAACATTCAGTACTTC. It encodes CASSADTWLAKNIQYF.